This T cell receptor (beta chain) came from a study of post-analysis software for immune sequencing data. Whole-study context: Some patients lacked subtype; others had relapsing-remitting, secondary progressive or progressive-relapsing disease.

Study-level findings and limits: By F measure, samples from a shared preparation batch strongly co-clustered. In multiple sclerosis, normalized Chao1 diversity was significantly below that of controls.

This clonotype was counted between two and nine times. Its antigen is unknown. The TCR beta cDNA libraries carried unique molecular identifiers. Out of 1 to 10 million T cells, about 520,000 cDNA molecules were generated. One entry per CDR3 protein, called by TCRdb with MiXCR from the PCR reads. The sample has a few hundred thousand distinct CDR3 sequences; around 40% are singletons. The sample consisted of blood. This receptor was obtained from a girl between 10 and 17 years old with multiple sclerosis.

CDR3 amino acids: CASSNGTNAETQYF. The DNA for the CDR3 is TGTGCCAGCAGCAACGGGACTAACGCGGAGACCCAGTACTTC. This chain joins TRBV7-2 and TRBJ2-5; 7 bases align to TRBD2. Per germline, CDR1 SGHTA and CDR2 FQGNSA. The CDR3 has 14 residues. The ends lost 5 bases at V and 5 bases at J; junction bases unmatched: 8.